This passage covers 9 T cell receptor beta chains from one sample sequenced in a study of response to subunit inactivated influenza vaccine. MiXCR, run by TCRdb on the RT-PCR reads, gives a single entry per CDR3 protein. The sample shows around 200,000 distinct CDR3 sequences, approximately 15% of them seen only once. Sequenced material: CD8+ T cells sorted from PBMCs, taken around 5 days after vaccination. Receptor source: a man between 45 and 60 years old who received an inactivated influenza vaccine.

This chain links TRBV3-1 with TRBJ1-1, with D possibly matching TRBD1 (5 bases). Looked up from germline, CDR1 is LGHDT and CDR2 is YNNKEL (reference sequence). The CDR3 is 15 residues long. Trimming removed 4 bases from V and 3 bases from J, with 15 bases in between. The CDR3 nucleotides are TGTGCCAGCAGCCCAGACCCAGTGGGGGACACTGAAGCTTTCTTT. Its translation is CASSPDPVGDTEAFF.

The sample holds a few counts of this clonotype. DNA for the CDR3: TGTGCCAGCAGTCTTGTCCCCCACGAGCAGTACTTC. Its protein product is CASSLVPHEQYF. The J gene is TRBJ2-7, the V gene TRBV7-6; D unclear. Germline CDR1 reads SGHVS; CDR2 reads FNYEAQ. Deletions cut 6 bases from V and 5 bases from J, with 11 bases between. The CDR3 consists of 12 residues.

A few counts support this clonotype. J is TRBJ1-1 and V is TRBV4-2; D is unclear. Germline V lookup: CDR1 LGHNA, CDR2 YNFKEQ. The CDR3 runs to 15 residues. V was clipped by 6 bases and J by 3 bases, with 17 bases between them. CDR3 DNA: TGTGCCAGCAGTCTTATGGTCAGGACGGACACTGAAGCTTTCTTT. Its protein is CASSLMVRTDTEAFF.

This clonotype showed up just a few times. This chain uses TRBV4-1 with TRBJ1-1; the match to TRBD1 covers 8 bases. CDR1 MGHRA and CDR2 YSYEKL come from the germline V gene. J gave up 4 bases and V 4 bases, and 8 bases lay outside the gene matches. CDR3 length equals 15 residues. Written as DNA, the CDR3 is TGCGCCAGCAGCCCGTCGACAGGGGTTATCACTGAAGCTTTCTTT. This encodes CASSPSTGVITEAFF.

For this clonotype: One base away lies a much larger clone, so this may be a sequencing read error. This chain uses TRBV29-1 with TRBJ2-2; 12 nucleotides match TRBD2. The CDR3 covers 15 residues. Germline-derived CDR1 and CDR2 are SQVTM and ANQGSEA. CDR3 in DNA: TGCAGCGTTGAAGGACTAGCGGGAGTTAACGGGGAGCTGGTTTTT. Protein sequence: CSVEGLAGVNGELVF.

In its sample, this clonotype was seen a few times. J is TRBJ2-7 and V is TRBV29-1; D gene uncertain. Germline CDR1 SQVTM, CDR2 ANQGSEA. Trimming removed 2 bases from V and 6 bases from J, with 11 bases in between. The CDR3 has 12 residues. This CDR3 reads CSVELGGGEQYF. CDR3 sequence (DNA): TGCAGCGTTGAATTGGGTGGCGGCGAGCAGTACTTC.

This clonotype was detected ten times or more. This chain connects TRBV4-1 to TRBJ2-2, with unresolved D. The CDR3 loop spans 14 amino acids. Trimming took 5 bases from V and 0 from J, leaving 7 bases between them. The germline V gene encodes CDR1 MGHRA and CDR2 YSYEKL. This CDR3 is CASSGVANTGELFF. CDR3 sequence (DNA): TGCGCCAGCAGCGGGGTCGCGAACACCGGGGAGCTGTTTTTT.

This clonotype has ten or more counts. This chain uses TRBV12-3 or TRBV12-4 with TRBJ2-1, with no clear D. This CDR3 is built from 12 residues. V lost 3 bases to trimming and J lost 8 bases, with 8 bases between them. CDR3 in DNA: TGTGCCAGCAGTTTTGTAGCAGATGAGCAGTTCTTC. As protein: CASSFVADEQFF.

The J gene is TRBJ2-1, the V gene TRBV4-2, with TRBD2 matching over 7 bases. Per the germline V gene, CDR1 is LGHNA and CDR2 is YNFKEQ. V shed 4 bases and J 7 bases; nucleotides not matched to a gene: 4. The CDR3 sequence is 13 residues long. The CDR3 nucleotides read TGTGCCAGCAGCCCATCGCGGGGGAATGAGCAGTTCTTC. It yields the protein CASSPSRGNEQFF.